The sequence of this T cell receptor (beta chain) was determined in a study of monozygotic twins with inflammatory bowel disease (dated by TCRdb to the late 2010s). As for the study more broadly: The complete study included approximately 28 monozygotic twin pairs: 19 IBD-discordant Danish pairs and nine German pairs, of which four were IBD-concordant and five were IBD-discordant. The search for disease-associated traits relied mainly on comparing IBD patients with their genetically identical healthy co-twins within discordant pairs. Each individual had, on average, about 151 000 unique TCRalpha sequences and 181 000 unique TCRbeta sequences available for analysis.

According to the germline V gene, CDR1 reads SQVTM and CDR2 reads ANQGSEA. The CDR3 goes from the cysteine to the phenylalanine over 12 residues. There is no recorded DNA. From each donor, a roughly 2.7 ml peripheral blood sample was collected into PAXgene tubes and stored at -80 degrees C. Total RNA was isolated from whole blood with the PAXgene blood miRNA kit on an automated QIAcube, without T cell sorting. Peripheral blood from monozygotic twin pairs who were concordant or discordant for inflammatory bowel disease underwent deep TCRalpha and TCRbeta repertoire profiling using unique molecular barcoding. For every twin pair, smoking habits were documented, and each individual was categorised as a current, former or never smoker. Libraries were constructed by 5' RACE. Each TCR library was prepared from 3,000 to 4,500 ng of total RNA. cDNA was synthesized with SMARTScribe reverse transcriptase in eight separate reactions per sample. During cDNA synthesis, unique molecular identifiers containing a 6-nucleotide sample barcode were introduced by template switching. TCRalpha and TCRbeta cDNA was amplified by two nested PCRs of 16 and 9 cycles, with bead purification after each PCR. Before amplification, cDNA was treated with uracil DNA-glycosylase and purified using the QIAquick PCR purification kit. The second PCR added Illumina TruSeq-compatible adapters along with sample-specific barcodes. TapeStation and Qubit were used to check library quality and concentration, and 5 ng of each library was pooled. The pooled libraries were sequenced with 2 x 100 bp reads and custom sequencing primers on an Illumina HiSeq2500 single-index Rapid Run. As for the original processing: MiGEC version 1.2.6 was used for UMI-based consensus assembly to correct PCR and sequencing errors. MiXCR version 2.1.1 handled V(D)J alignment, clonotype assembly and CDR3 extraction. To normalise gene usage, clonotype sharing and MAIT/NKT TCR abundance, the analysis used the top 1000, 10 000 and 20 000 clonotypes per sample. After downsampling to 27 000 UMIs, diversity was calculated as the inverse Simpson index using the vegan R package. Statistical testing used paired Mann-Whitney U tests on the discordant twin pairs and applied Benjamini-Hochberg correction for multiple testing. Through TCRdb reprocessing, the reads give one entry per CDR3 protein sequence; DNA is omitted. None of the V and J calls come from the authors' own analysis; TCRdb made them. Per the sample table, the count is approximately 400,000 distinct CDR3 sequences. The ten largest clones take up 2.5% to 3% of the sample.

Findings and caveats that apply to the study as a whole: No difference in repertoire similarity was observed between concordant and discordant twins, possibly owing to limited statistical power. Background noise and inter-individual variability may have been introduced into the repertoires by the differing immunosuppressive treatments among patients. Measured by the inverse Simpson index, TCRbeta repertoire diversity was lower in IBD patients than in their healthy co-twins. IBD patients shared fewer clonotypes with other individuals than healthy twins did, most markedly in patients showing signs of disease activity. No single strong signal or clonotype linked to IBD turned up in the results, so the idea that one exists was not supported. Distinction between different T cell subtypes could not be achieved in the analysis.

Worth noting for this clonotype: It lacks a known antigen.

The TCR sequence derives from a human donor with ulcerative colitis or Crohn's disease, or a healthy co-twin of an affected twin (not recorded which). Source material: blood. The chain is assembled from TRBV29-1 and TRBJ1-2. The CDR3 corresponds to CSVEGYPYGYTF.